The following is a T cell receptor (beta chain) sequence with its context. Its specificity is unknown. This record comes from a study of shared clonotypes between healthy human individuals. Broader study findings: Around 5% of naive CD4 clonotypes were common to a few donors.

Clones were sequenced by immunoSEQ multiplex PCR, and TCRdb holds only the in-frame ones, with some missing. The profile shows about 1 million clones, approximately 70% of them singletons. Sequencing used memory CD4+ T cells sorted from blood. The subset denotes: CD45RA-negative fraction. The receptor was isolated from a man younger than 30 in good health.

CDR3 amino acids: CASSVLTVLGDTGELFF. CDR3 in DNA: TGTGCCAGCTCAGTCCTAACAGTCCTGGGGGACACCGGGGAGCTGTTTTTT. This chain joins TRBV18 and TRBJ2-2; D may match TRBD1 or TRBD2 (5 bases each). The CDR3 loop spans 17 amino acids. Germline-derived CDR1 and CDR2 are KGHSH and LQKENI. Trimming pared 5 bases from V and 3 bases from J, leaving 19 bases between.